The clone carrying this T cell receptor (beta chain) has a handful of counts. Its antigen remains unknown. This sample was included in a study of CD8 T cells in ankylosing spondylitis. Study observations and caveats: Within ankylosing spondylitis blood, a TCR beta motif made up of fewer than ten highly homologous variants appeared to be characteristic.

V was pared by 6 bases and J by 2 bases, with 13 bases between. The CDR3 contains 14 residues. MiXCR, run by TCRdb on the 5' RACE reads, gives a single entry per CDR3 protein. The sample comprises 230,000 or so distinct CDR3 sequences, 20% to 30% of which are singletons, and about 0.6% rests with the top ten. This chain uses TRBV12-3 or TRBV12-4 with TRBJ2-5; D gene unclear. The sample comprised blood, either unsorted or a sorted T cell fraction (not recorded which). The receptor was derived from a male donor with ankylosing spondylitis or in good health (not recorded which). The CDR3 sequence is CASRPQTPQETQYF. The CDR3 DNA reads as TGTGCCAGCAGACCACAGACTCCTCAAGAGACCCAGTACTTC.